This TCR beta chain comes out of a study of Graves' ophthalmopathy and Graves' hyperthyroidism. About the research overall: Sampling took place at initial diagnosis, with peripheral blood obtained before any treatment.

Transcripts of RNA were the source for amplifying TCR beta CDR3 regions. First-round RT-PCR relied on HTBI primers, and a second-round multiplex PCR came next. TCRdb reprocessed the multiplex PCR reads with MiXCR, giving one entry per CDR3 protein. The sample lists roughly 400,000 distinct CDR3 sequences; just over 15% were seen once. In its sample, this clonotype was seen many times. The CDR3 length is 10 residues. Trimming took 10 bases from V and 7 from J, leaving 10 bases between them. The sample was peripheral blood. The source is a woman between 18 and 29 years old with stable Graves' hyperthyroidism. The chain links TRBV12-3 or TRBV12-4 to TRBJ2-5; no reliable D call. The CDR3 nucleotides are TGTGCCACCCATAAGGGGACCCAGTACTTC. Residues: CATHKGTQYF.